The 15 T cell receptor beta chains presented below share a single source sample, sequenced in a study of blood T cell repertoires in COVID-19. TCRdb keeps only in-frame clones here, not all; method: immunoSEQ multiplex PCR. This table has some 130,000 clones, around 89% appearing once. Material for sequencing was peripheral blood. These receptors were taken from a man aged 60 to 69 with COVID-19, enrolled during active disease.

This rearrangement joins TRBV7-3 to TRBJ2-2; 9 bases are a match to TRBD2. This CDR3 is 16 amino acids long. V was pared by 3 bases and J by 4 bases, with 6 bases of the junction left unmatched. The germline V gene encodes CDR1 SGHTA and CDR2 FQGTGA. The chain's CDR3 is CASSFSTSGATGELFF. The DNA for the CDR3 is TGTGCCAGCAGCTTCTCGACTAGCGGAGCCACCGGGGAGCTGTTTTTT. Combining the CDR3 with reference TRBV7-3 and TRBJ2-2 gives the whole variable domain GAGVSQTPSNKVTEKGKYVELRCDPISGHTALYWYRQSLGQGPEFLIYFQGTGAADDSGLPNDRFFAVRPEGSVSTLKIQRTERGDSAVYLCASSFSTSGATGELFFGEGSRLTVL.

A few counts support this clone. The CDR3 region is CASSKTSVNTDTQYF. Written as DNA, the CDR3 is TGTGCCAGTAGTAAGACTAGCGTTAACACAGATACGCAGTATTTT. V gene TRBV19 combines with J gene TRBJ2-3, with 8 positions matching TRBD2. Looked up from germline, CDR1 is LNHDA and CDR2 is SQIVND (reference sequence). V lost 4 bases and J lost 2; bases outside the gene matches: 5. This CDR3 region has 15 residues.

This chain uses TRBV4-1 with TRBJ1-1; 7 bases are shared with TRBD1. J gave up 0 bases and V 0 bases, and 10 bases lay outside the gene matches. This CDR3 is 18 amino acids long. Germline V gene lookup returns CDR1 MGHRA and CDR2 YSYEKL. CDR3 nucleotide sequence: TGCGCCAGCAGCCAAGATCGGAACAGGGGAGTTTTGAACACTGAAGCTTTCTTT. It yields the protein CASSQDRNRGVLNTEAFF.

This chain joins TRBV18 and TRBJ1-4, with a weak D call TRBD1 (6 bases). CDR1 and CDR2 (germline): KGHSH, LQKENI. V lost 6 bases and J lost 6, with 11 bases in between. The CDR3 runs 13 residues. CDR3 nucleotide sequence: TGTGCCAGCTCGCCTAGGACAGATGAAAAACTGTTTTTT. Protein: CASSPRTDEKLFF.

V is TRBV9 and J is TRBJ1-6, with D unclear. V was cut by 4 bases and J by 5 bases, with 4 bases left in between. The CDR3 sequence is 12 residues long. The germline V gene encodes CDR1 SGDLS and CDR2 YYNGEE. The CDR3 region has the DNA TGTGCCAGCAGCCCCGATAATTCACCCCTCCACTTT. This codes for CASSPDNSPLHF.

The V and J genes are TRBV5-5 and TRBJ2-5, with TRBD2 matching 7 bases. Trimming at V came to 3 bases and at J to 1 base, leaving 3 bases not matched to a gene. The CDR3 has 14 residues. From germline, CDR1 is SGHKS and CDR2 YYEKEE (reference sequence). Here the CDR3 DNA reads TGTGCCAGCAGCTCCACTAGCGTCCAAGAGACCCAGTACTTC. Translation: CASSSTSVQETQYF.

The CDR3 sequence is CASSSIAGGPISYEQYF. In nucleotides, the CDR3 is TGTGCCAGCAGCTCTATAGCGGGGGGGCCCATCTCCTACGAGCAGTACTTC. The J gene is TRBJ2-7, the V gene TRBV11-2; 11 nucleotides agree with TRBD2. The CDR3 extends over 17 amino acids. Looked up from germline, CDR1 is SGHAT and CDR2 is FQNNGV. The trim removed 4 bases at V and 0 bases at J, leaving 8 bases unmatched.

This clone appeared a single time. The rearrangement joins TRBV5-5 to TRBJ2-7; D not certain. Germline-derived CDR1 and CDR2 are SGHKS and YYEKEE (reference sequence). Trimming took 2 bases from V and 3 from J, leaving 6 bases between them. This CDR3 spans 12 amino acids. The CDR3 reads CASSLYGYEQYF. In nucleotides, the CDR3 is TGTGCCAGCAGCTTATACGGCTACGAGCAGTACTTC.

This clone was counted only a few times. The gene calls are TRBV6-5 and TRBJ2-2; 8 nucleotides align to TRBD2. Unmatched junction bases numbered 3, after V lost 6 bases and J lost 6 bases. The CDR3 is 13 amino acids. Germline V lookup: CDR1 MNHEY, CDR2 SVGAGI. CDR3 sequence: CASRPGGAGELFF. In DNA form, the CDR3 reads TGTGCCAGCAGGCCGGGAGGGGCCGGGGAGCTGTTTTTT.

The chain is built from TRBV30 and TRBJ1-2, with D unclear. The germline CDR1 and CDR2 sequences are GTSNPN and SVGIG (reference sequence). V was shortened by 5 bases and J by 4 bases, with 20 bases between the two germline ends. The CDR3 is 15 residues long. The CDR3 DNA reads as TGTGCCTGGTCCCCCCCGACGAGGTCCCCCTATGGCTACACCTTC. This sequence encodes CAWSPPTRSPYGYTF.

This rearrangement joins TRBV6-1 to TRBJ2-5, with D perhaps matching TRBD1 (5 bases). This CDR3 region has 17 residues. The V gene lost 1 base and the J gene lost 2 bases, with 17 bases spanning the gap. Germline CDR1 reads MNHNS; CDR2 reads SASEGT. The CDR3: CASSEGLAGNLQETQYF. DNA of the CDR3: TGTGCCAGCAGTGAAGGTTTGGCAGGGAATCTTCAAGAGACCCAGTACTTC.

This clone has just a few counts. The rearrangement joins TRBV19 to TRBJ1-3; perhaps TRBD1 as D (6 bases). V dropped 7 bases and J dropped 0 bases, with 16 bases sitting between them. Per the germline V gene, CDR1 is LNHDA and CDR2 is SQIVND (reference sequence). This CDR3 contains 16 residues. The CDR3 DNA reads TGTGCCAGTACCCAGGGGACGTCCCGCTCTGGAAACACCATATATTTT. It specifies CASTQGTSRSGNTIYF.

A remark on this clone: At one boundary the junction diverges from the germline segment, which might be a read error. The rearrangement uses TRBV11-3 and TRBJ2-7; 7 bases align to TRBD1. The CDR3 covers 14 residues. Germline loops: CDR1 SGHNT, CDR2 YENEEA. The CDR3 DNA reads as TGTACCAGCAGCTCCTCCGGACAGGTTGGCGAGCAGTACTTC. Protein product: CTSSSSGQVGEQYF.

The genes are TRBV15 and TRBJ1-5, with TRBD1 identical over 7 bases. The germline V gene has CDR1 LNHNV and CDR2 YYDKDF (reference sequence). Trimming at V came to 0 bases and at J to 7 bases, leaving 0 bases not matched to a gene. This CDR3 comprises 13 residues. CDR3 nucleotides: TGTGCCACCAGCAGAGAAGGGGGCCAGCCCCAGCATTTT. Translating gives CATSREGGQPQHF. The full variable domain, its missing parts supplied by reference TRBV15 and TRBJ1-5, is DAMVIQNPRYQVTQFGKPVTLSCSQTLNHNVMYWYQQKSSQAPKLLFHYYDKDFNNEADTPDNFQSRRPNTSFCFLDIRSPGLGDTAMYLCATSREGGQPQHFGDGTRLSIL.

The genes are TRBV9 and TRBJ1-4, with TRBD1 matching 11 bases. The J segment lost 8 bases and the V segment lost 3 bases, leaving 6 bases of the junction unmatched. Germline CDR1 reads SGDLS; CDR2 reads YYNGEE. This CDR3 is 15 amino acids long. The chain's CDR3 is CASSGTGGFGEKLFF. Here the CDR3 DNA reads TGTGCCAGCAGCGGGACAGGGGGCTTTGGAGAAAAACTGTTTTTT. The whole variable domain, remainder taken from reference TRBV9 and TRBJ1-4, is DSGVTQTPKHLITATGQRVTLRCSPRSGDLSVYWYQQSLDQGLQFLIQYYNGEERAKGNILERFSAQQFPDLHSELNLSSLELGDSALYFCASSGTGGFGEKLFFGSGTQLSVL.